A single sample gave rise to the 10 T cell receptor beta chains below, sequenced in a study of control samples from healthy donors and cancer patients. Here immunoSEQ multiplex PCR was the method, and the copy in TCRdb shows in-frame clones only, minus some. The data show approximately 79,000 clones, 89% seen once. The material sequenced was blood. Receptors were obtained from a man between 45 and 60 years old in good health.

This clone was seen a single time. This chain connects TRBV2 to TRBJ1-1; TRBD1 agrees at 9 bases. Trimming at V came to 7 bases and at J to 8 bases, leaving 8 bases not matched to a gene. Germline values: CDR1 SNHLY, CDR2 FYNNEI. The CDR3 covers 13 residues. Written as DNA, the CDR3 is TGTGCCAGCATGTTGGGACAGGGCTACGAAGCTTTCTTT. Its protein product is CASMLGQGYEAFF.

The chain joins TRBV27 to TRBJ2-6, with 9 bases aligning to TRBD1. With 3 bases clipped from V and 2 bases from J, the junction kept 8 bases outside the gene matches. This CDR3 is built from 18 residues. Germline V gene lookup returns CDR1 MNHEY and CDR2 SMNVEV (reference sequence). CDR3 nucleotides: TGTGCCAGCAGTTTGAGGACAGGGGCTATCGCTGGGGCCAACGTCCTGACTTTC. It translates to CASSLRTGAIAGANVLTF.

The V gene is TRBV7-9, the J gene TRBJ1-5, with D uncertain. V shed 4 bases and J shed 5 bases, with 9 bases lying between them. The CDR3 is 13 residues long. CDR1 and CDR2 from the germline V gene are SEHNR and FQNEAQ (reference sequence). CDR3 nucleotides: TGTGCCAGCAGCTCCGGGCAGCATCAGCCCCAGCATTTT. Protein: CASSSGQHQPQHF.

The chain couples TRBV14 to TRBJ2-5; D is perhaps TRBD1 or TRBD2 (5 bases each). The CDR3 has 15 residues. Per the germline V gene, CDR1 is SGHDN and CDR2 is FVKESK. V lost 3 bases and J 5 bases, leaving 16 bases between the germline ends. CDR3 amino acids: CASSHDQGARETQYF. DNA for the CDR3: TGTGCCAGCAGCCATGATCAGGGAGCCCGGGAGACCCAGTACTTC.

The gene calls are TRBV4-1 and TRBJ1-2, with D tentatively TRBD1 (5 bases). The CDR3 loop spans 15 amino acids. Germline assignment: CDR1 MGHRA and CDR2 YSYEKL. V lost 4 bases and J 7 bases, leaving 19 bases between the germline ends. The CDR3 region is CASSLNSREYGGYTF. CDR3 bases: TGCGCCAGCAGCCTTAACAGCAGGGAGTACGGTGGCTACACCTTC.

This chain uses TRBV6-5 with TRBJ1-3, with D perhaps matching TRBD1 (6 bases). This CDR3 spans 16 amino acids. CDR1 and CDR2 (germline): MNHEY, SVGAGI. V was pared by 0 bases and J by 0 bases, with 9 bases between. The CDR3 region has the DNA TGTGCCAGCAGTTACTCACAGGGAACCTCTGGAAACACCATATATTTT. This translates into CASSYSQGTSGNTIYF.

This sequence joins TRBV4-1 and TRBJ2-5; weak D call: TRBD1 (6 bases). The CDR3 length is 14 residues. Germline CDR1 reads MGHRA; CDR2 reads YSYEKL. V gave up 0 bases and J gave up 1 base, with 6 bases separating them. CDR3 loop: CASSQDRGQETQYF. In DNA, the CDR3 is TGCGCCAGCAGCCAAGACAGGGGCCAAGAGACCCAGTACTTC.

The chain carries TRBV10-3 and TRBJ2-5; 13 bases agree with TRBD2. This CDR3 has 16 residues. In germline, CDR1 is ENHRY, CDR2 SYGVKD. V dropped 5 bases and J dropped 5; count of bases not matched to a gene: 8. The CDR3 loop is CAISPTSGGARETQYF. The CDR3 region has the DNA TGTGCCATCAGTCCCACTAGCGGGGGGGCCCGGGAGACCCAGTACTTC.

The gene calls are TRBV19 and TRBJ1-5; a possible D gene is TRBD1 (6 bases). CDR3 length: 14 amino acids. The V gene lost 6 bases and the J gene lost 7 bases, with 16 bases spanning the gap. From germline, CDR1 is LNHDA and CDR2 SQIVND (reference sequence). For the CDR3, the DNA is TGTGCCAGTAGCCCCTGGAGGGGACAACAGCCCCAGCATTTT. It codes for CASSPWRGQQPQHF.

The gene calls are TRBV9 and TRBJ2-5; 12 nucleotides line up with TRBD2. The CDR3 has 15 residues. Trimming took 4 bases from V and 4 from J; bases not matched to a gene: 5. CDR1 is SGDLS, CDR2 YYNGEE, per germline. Here the CDR3 DNA reads TGTGCCAGCAGCCTAGCGGGGGGGCCTGGAGAGACCCAGTACTTC. Translated, it gives CASSLAGGPGETQYF.